Described below is a single T cell receptor (beta chain) sequence and its context. The data were obtained in a study of control samples from healthy donors and cancer patients. Trimming stripped 2 bases from V and 5 bases from J, with 7 bases between. Germline V gene lookup returns CDR1 MNHEY and CDR2 SVGEGT. The CDR3 runs 13 residues. TCRdb keeps only in-frame clones here, not all; method: immunoSEQ multiplex PCR. This table has 150,000 to 200,000 clones, approximately 90% appearing once. The rearrangement links TRBV6-2 or TRBV6-3 to TRBJ1-5; D is perhaps TRBD1 (6 bases). This sequence was found in a man aged 25 to 40 in good health. The specimen sequenced was blood. The CDR3 region is CASSYRGDQPQHF. In DNA, the CDR3 is TGTGCCAGCAGTTACAGGGGGGATCAGCCCCAGCATTTT.